This TCR beta chain was found in a study of CD8 T cells in ankylosing spondylitis. This clonotype appeared many times. Its antigen is currently unknown. TCRdb fed the 5' RACE reads into MiXCR, producing one record per CDR3 protein. Altogether over 600,000 distinct CDR3 sequences are present, around 17% being singletons, with the ten largest covering over 15%. Overall study results and limits: Made up of about eight highly homologous variants, a TCR beta motif appeared characteristic of ankylosing spondylitis blood.

Sequencing used blood, either unsorted or a sorted T cell fraction (not recorded which). This sequence originates from a male donor with ankylosing spondylitis.

CDR3 DNA: TGCGCCAGCAGCTTGGACGGCTACTACAATGAGCAGTTCTTC. It specifies CASSLDGYYNEQFF. The chain carries TRBV5-1 and TRBJ2-1; D ambiguous. In germline, CDR1 is SGHRS, CDR2 YFSETQ. The CDR3 length is 14 residues. The ends were cut back, 0 bases at V and 3 bases at J, with 7 bases in the middle.